A single sample gave rise to the 13 T cell receptor beta chains below, sequenced in a study of blood T cell repertoires in COVID-19. The assay was immunoSEQ multiplex PCR, and TCRdb's table has in-frame clones only and misses some. The sample yields about 150,000 clones, 65% to 90% seen once. The sequencing input was peripheral blood. These TCRs come from an older woman with active or convalescent COVID-19.

The rearrangement joins TRBV30 to TRBJ1-4; 8 bases line up with TRBD1. CDR1 is GTSNPN, CDR2 SVGIG, per germline (reference sequence). The CDR3 has 14 residues. J gave up 4 bases and V 8 bases, and 9 bases lay outside the gene matches. CDR3 sequence (DNA): TGTGCCCAAGCCGGACAGGGATATAATGAAAAACTGTTTTTT. This translates into CAQAGQGYNEKLFF.

The chain couples TRBV28 to TRBJ2-4; 9 nucleotides match TRBD1. The CDR3 totals 13 residues. The J segment lost 9 bases and the V segment lost 6 bases, leaving 6 bases of the junction unmatched. Per germline, CDR1 MDHEN and CDR2 SYDVKM. The CDR3, as DNA: TGTGCCAGCAGGGGGACAGGGAGAAGCATTCAGTACTTC. Residues: CASRGTGRSIQYF.

The chain joins TRBV28 to TRBJ2-7; 9 bases are shared with TRBD1. CDR1 is MDHEN and CDR2 is SYDVKM in the germline V gene. The CDR3 sequence is 15 residues long. Unmatched junction bases numbered 12, after V lost 7 bases and J lost 5 bases. CDR3 protein: CASTLQGQGEHEQYF. CDR3 DNA: TGTGCCAGCACGTTACAGGGACAGGGAGAGCACGAGCAGTACTTC.

This clone was recorded a few times. The chain carries TRBV15 and TRBJ1-2; 7 nucleotides line up with TRBD1. V was clipped by 0 bases and J by 1 base; unmatched bases: 5. The germline V gene has CDR1 LNHNV and CDR2 YYDKDF (reference sequence). CDR3 length: 16 amino acids. CDR3 nucleotide sequence: TGTGCCACCAGCAGAGAGGGGGACAGCTTTAACTATGGCTACACCTTC. Amino acid sequence: CATSREGDSFNYGYTF.

V gene TRBV18 combines with J gene TRBJ1-5; TRBD1 aligns across 11 bases. This CDR3 has 15 amino acids. Germline CDR1 and CDR2: KGHSH and LQKENI. The ends lost 8 bases at V and 2 bases at J; junction bases unmatched: 5. The CDR3 nucleotides read TGTGCCAGCACGGACAGGGGGCTAGGCAATCAGCCCCAGCATTTT. It encodes CASTDRGLGNQPQHF.

This clone turned up a few times. This chain connects TRBV28 to TRBJ2-1, with TRBD1 identical over 8 bases. The CDR3 spans 13 residues. CDR1 is MDHEN and CDR2 is SYDVKM in the germline V gene. Trimming took 8 bases from V and 6 from J; bases not matched to a gene: 6. This CDR3 is CASQTGGINEQFF. The DNA of the CDR3 is TGTGCCAGCCAAACAGGGGGTATCAATGAGCAGTTCTTC.

The rearrangement links TRBV30 to TRBJ1-5; the D gene is possibly TRBD1 (6 bases). Trimming cost V 0 bases and J 2 bases, with 17 bases left between them. CDR3 size: 17 residues. CDR1 and CDR2 (germline): GTSNPN, SVGIG (reference sequence). The DNA for the CDR3 is TGTGCCTGGAGTGTACAAACTCAGAGGACAGGCAATCAGCCCCAGCATTTT. As protein: CAWSVQTQRTGNQPQHF.

V usage is TRBV5-1 and J usage is TRBJ2-1; TRBD2 might be the D (5 bases). The CDR3 extends over 14 amino acids. The germline gives CDR1 SGHRS, CDR2 YFSETQ. The V end was cut by 4 bases, the J end by 9 bases, with 17 bases between. In DNA, the CDR3 is TGCGCCAGCAGCCTTTTAAGTGGGGAGCGTGAGCAGTTCTTC. Its protein is CASSLLSGEREQFF.

The chain combines TRBV6-5 with TRBJ2-7, with 8 bases matching TRBD2. Germline V CDR1 and CDR2: MNHEY, SVGAGI. The V gene end was trimmed by 6 bases and the J gene end by 5 bases; junction bases not matched to a gene: 6. The CDR3 length is 13 residues. This CDR3 is CASRKAGEDEQYF. CDR3 sequence (DNA): TGTGCCAGCAGGAAAGCGGGAGAGGACGAGCAGTACTTC.

The rearrangement joins TRBV5-4 to TRBJ2-7; D uncertain. The germline V gene encodes CDR1 SGHNT and CDR2 YYREEE (reference sequence). The CDR3 runs to 14 residues. Trimming cost V 0 bases and J 2 bases, with 9 bases left between them. The CDR3 loop reads CASSLETRTYEQYF. DNA for the CDR3: TGTGCCAGCAGCTTGGAGACAAGAACCTACGAGCAGTACTTC.

The DNA of the CDR3 is TGTGCCAGCATCCGGACAGGGACATCGCTGGAGCCCCAGCATTTT. Its translation: CASIRTGTSLEPQHF. The chain is built from TRBV7-8 and TRBJ1-5, with TRBD1 matching over 8 bases. CDR3 length: 15 amino acids. J was trimmed by 8 bases and V by 7 bases; bases with no gene match: 13. Germline V gives CDR1 SGHVS, CDR2 FQNEAQ. The whole variable domain, filled in from reference TRBV7-8 and TRBJ1-5, reads GAGVSQSPRYKVAKRGQDVALRCDPISGHVSLFWYQQALGQGPEFLTYFQNEAQLDKSGLPSDRFFAERPEGSVSTLKIQRTQQEDSAVYLCASIRTGTSLEPQHFGDGTRLSIL.

This rearrangement joins TRBV7-9 to TRBJ2-5; TRBD2 agrees at 7 bases. Germline loops: CDR1 SEHNR, CDR2 FQNEAQ (reference sequence). The V gene end was trimmed by 4 bases and the J gene end by 5 bases; junction bases not matched to a gene: 7. The CDR3 totals 14 residues. DNA for the CDR3: TGTGCCAGCAGCTACACCGGGGGGAAGGAGACCCAGTACTTC. This sequence encodes CASSYTGGKETQYF. Full variable domain (missing parts from reference TRBV7-9 and TRBJ2-5): DTGVSQNPRHKITKRGQNVTFRCDPISEHNRLYWYRQTLGQGPEFLTYFQNEAQLEKSRLLSDRFSAERPKGSFSTLEIQRTEQGDSAMYLCASSYTGGKETQYFGPGTRLLVL.

V and J are TRBV6-6 and TRBJ2-7; 15 bases line up with TRBD2. V shed 6 bases, J shed 4 bases, and the junction held 4 bases outside the gene matches. Germline CDR1 and CDR2: MNHNY and SVGAGI (reference sequence). The CDR3 contains 15 residues. DNA for the CDR3: TGTGCCAGCAGACCCGGGACTAGCGGGAGGTACGAGCAGTACTTC. Its protein product is CASRPGTSGRYEQYF.